The clone carrying this TCR beta chain was observed once. These data originate in a study of shared T cell receptors in the human thymus. Data came from immunoSEQ multiplex PCR; TCRdb stores just in-frame clones and leaves some out. The sample lists 500,000 to 750,000 clones; approximately 88% were seen once. Germline CDR1 and CDR2: MGHDK and SYGVNS. The CDR3 is 14 residues long. V dropped 6 bases and J dropped 8 bases, with 19 bases sitting between them. This sample was also put to use in a study of human thymus T cells. From that second work: Repertoires from thymus and blood appeared to show biased V and J gene usage. Related work found strong thymic repertoire overlap between unrelated individuals.

The clonotype was recovered from a boy in the first two years of life with a congenital heart defect. The chain recombines TRBV25-1 with TRBJ1-2, with unresolved D. Sequencing input: thymocytes. This CDR3 reads CASSPMGGIGGYTF. CDR3 nucleotide sequence: TGTGCCAGCAGCCCAATGGGAGGGATTGGCGGCTACACCTTC.